The T cell receptor beta chain under discussion was sequenced for a study of control samples from healthy donors and cancer patients. This CDR3 comprises 13 residues. From germline, CDR1 is SGHTA and CDR2 FQGTGA. V dropped 1 base and J dropped 6 bases, with 10 bases sitting between them. Profiled with immunoSEQ multiplex PCR; TCRdb holds only in-frame clones, not every one. The sample holds roughly 49,000 clones, about 90% seen once. The sample holds one count of this clone. The sequence derives from a man aged 45-65 years with head and neck cancer. Sequences were obtained from PBMCs. The V gene is TRBV7-3, the J gene TRBJ2-7; D gene uncertain. The CDR3 loop reads CASSLRAGPEQYF. In DNA form, the CDR3 reads TGTGCCAGCAGCTTAAGGGCAGGTCCCGAGCAGTACTTC.